This TCR beta chain was profiled in a study of graft-versus-host responses after intestinal transplantation. Study-wide background: Those transplanted obtained multivisceral, liver-intestinal, or isolated intestinal grafts. Induction with anti-thymocyte globulin, then tacrolimus and steroids for around three years, was given to all recipients. Study-wide results and limits: Some GvH clones were seen earlier in gut or blood, suggesting intestinal origin.

Comment on this clone: Its specificity is not known.

Libraries were prepared by immunoSEQ multiplex PCR; TCRdb keeps only in-frame clonotypes and omits some of them. The sample holds tens of thousands of clones; 88% are singletons and the top ten take under 0.3%. The CDR3 spans 15 residues. Trimming left V 4 bases short and J 8 bases short, with 18 bases between. Germline CDR1 is MDHEN and CDR2 is SYDVKM. Sequenced here: unstimulated CD4+ T cells sorted from spleen or lymph node cells, sampled before transplant. The V call is TRBV28, the J call TRBJ2-4; D might be TRBD2 (6 bases). The TCR was taken from a human donor who was the organ donor for an intestinal transplant. CDR3 in DNA: TGTGCCAGCAGTTCCCTAGGGGCGGGATCGGACATTCAGTACTTC. Translating it yields CASSSLGAGSDIQYF.